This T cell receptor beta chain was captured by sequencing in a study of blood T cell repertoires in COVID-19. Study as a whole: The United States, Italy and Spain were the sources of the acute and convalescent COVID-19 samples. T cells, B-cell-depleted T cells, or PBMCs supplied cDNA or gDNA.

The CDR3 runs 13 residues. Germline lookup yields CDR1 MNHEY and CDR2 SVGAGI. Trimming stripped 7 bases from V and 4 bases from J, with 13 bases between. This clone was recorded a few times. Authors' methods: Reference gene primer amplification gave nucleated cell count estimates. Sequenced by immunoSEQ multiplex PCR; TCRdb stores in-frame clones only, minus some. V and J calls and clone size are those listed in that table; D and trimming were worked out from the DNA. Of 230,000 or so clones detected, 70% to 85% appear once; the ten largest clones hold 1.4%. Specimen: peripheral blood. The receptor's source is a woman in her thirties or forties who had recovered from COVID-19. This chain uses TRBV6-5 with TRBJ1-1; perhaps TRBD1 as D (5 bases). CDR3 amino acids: CASKSGGVTEAFF. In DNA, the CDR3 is TGTGCCAGCAAGTCGGGGGGGGTCACTGAAGCTTTCTTT.